The sequence of this TCR beta chain was determined in a study of blood T cell repertoires in COVID-19. Study-wide context: Spain, Italy and the United States supplied samples that represented acute and convalescent COVID-19.

Per the germline V gene, CDR1 is SGDLS and CDR2 is YYNGEE. This CDR3 is 16 amino acids long. V lost 2 bases and J lost 3; bases outside the gene matches: 7. Authors' analysis steps: Amplification of reference gene primers provided the estimated nucleated cell counts. TCRdb's copy holds only in-frame clones and misses some; the assay was immunoSEQ multiplex PCR. That table gives V, J and clone size, and the DNA gave D and trimming. This repertoire shows approximately 210,000 clones, about 92% found once; its top ten account for approximately 1.2%. The V call is TRBV9, the J call TRBJ1-3; TRBD1 aligns across 8 bases. The sequencing input was peripheral blood. The sequence came from a young man with acute or convalescent COVID-19. CDR3: CASSVRTGLNGNTIYF. The DNA for the CDR3 is TGTGCCAGCAGCGTCAGGACAGGGCTTAATGGAAACACCATATATTTT.